This TCR beta chain comes out of a study of T-cell reconstitution after alpha-beta-depleted transplantation in children. Losses at the gene ends were 4 bases for V and 8 bases for J; bases not matched to a gene: 2. This CDR3 region has 12 residues. Findings and caveats of the study: As was reported, about two months after transplant, alpha-beta T cells came from several hundred expanded graft clones.

The TCRbeta library incorporated unique molecular identifiers. MiXCR, run by TCRdb on the PCR reads, gives a single entry per CDR3 protein. Among about 900,000 distinct CDR3 sequences listed, about 31% were seen once. On this clonotype itself: As yet, its antigen is unknown.

Sequencing used PBMCs, mostly from graft donor cells, obtained 360 days after TCRalphabeta/CD19-depleted stem cell transplant. The clonotype was recovered from a boy under two years old who had a stem cell transplant for SCID, so the T cells may come from the graft donor. The V call is TRBV12-3 or TRBV12-4, the J call TRBJ2-1; 7 nucleotides align to TRBD2. The CDR3 DNA is TGTGCCAGCAGTTACCTAGCGGATGAGCAGTTCTTC. Translating gives CASSYLADEQFF.